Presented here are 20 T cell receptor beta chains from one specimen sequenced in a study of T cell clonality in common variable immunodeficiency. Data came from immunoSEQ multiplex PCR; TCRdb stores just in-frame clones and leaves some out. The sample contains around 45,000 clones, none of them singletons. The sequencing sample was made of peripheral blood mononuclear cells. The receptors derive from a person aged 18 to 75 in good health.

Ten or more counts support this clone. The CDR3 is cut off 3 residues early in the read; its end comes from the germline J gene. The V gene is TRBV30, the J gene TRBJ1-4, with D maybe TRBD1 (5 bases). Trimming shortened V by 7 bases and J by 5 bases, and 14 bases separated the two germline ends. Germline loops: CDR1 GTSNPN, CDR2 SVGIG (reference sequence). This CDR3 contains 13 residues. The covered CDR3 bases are TGTGCCTTTGGCTTCAGACAGAATGAAAAA. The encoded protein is CAFGFRQNEK. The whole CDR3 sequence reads CAFGFRQNEKLFF.

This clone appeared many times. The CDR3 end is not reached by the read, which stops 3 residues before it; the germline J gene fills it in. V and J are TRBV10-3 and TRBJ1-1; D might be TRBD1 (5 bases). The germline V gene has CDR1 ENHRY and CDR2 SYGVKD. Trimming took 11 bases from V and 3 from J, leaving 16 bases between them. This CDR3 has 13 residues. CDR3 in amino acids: CALRGDLDTEAFF. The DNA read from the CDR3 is TGTGCCTTACGGGGGGATTTGGACACTGAA.

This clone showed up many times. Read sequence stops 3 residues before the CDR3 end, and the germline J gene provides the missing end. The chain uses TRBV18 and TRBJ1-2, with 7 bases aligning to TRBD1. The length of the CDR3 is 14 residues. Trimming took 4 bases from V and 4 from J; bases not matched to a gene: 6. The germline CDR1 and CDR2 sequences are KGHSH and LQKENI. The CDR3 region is CASSLRTGIYGYTF. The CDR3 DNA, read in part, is TGTGCCAGCTCACTACGGACAGGCATCTATGGC.

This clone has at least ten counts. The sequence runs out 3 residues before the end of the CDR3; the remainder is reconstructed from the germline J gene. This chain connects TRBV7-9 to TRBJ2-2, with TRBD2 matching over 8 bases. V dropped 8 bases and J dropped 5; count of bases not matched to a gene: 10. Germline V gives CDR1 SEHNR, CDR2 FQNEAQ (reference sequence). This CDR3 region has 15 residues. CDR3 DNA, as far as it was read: TGTGCCAGCCTTCCGCGGGGGGTTTGGACCGGGGAG. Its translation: CASLPRGVWTGE. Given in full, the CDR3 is CASLPRGVWTGELFF.

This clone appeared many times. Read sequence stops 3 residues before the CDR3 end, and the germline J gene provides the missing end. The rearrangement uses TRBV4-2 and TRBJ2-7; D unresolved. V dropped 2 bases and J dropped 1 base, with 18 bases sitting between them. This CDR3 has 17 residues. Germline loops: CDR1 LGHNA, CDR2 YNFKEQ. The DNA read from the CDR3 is TGTGCCAGCAGCCAACTTCCGTTGGCCCGATTTTCCTACGAG. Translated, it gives CASSQLPLARFSYE. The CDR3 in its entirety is CASSQLPLARFSYEQYF.

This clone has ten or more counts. Partial CDR3 DNA: TGCAGTGCTAGAGATCCAGGGGGCAGTGGC. Translating it yields CSARDPGGSG. The full CDR3 is CSARDPGGSGYTF. The V gene is TRBV20-1, the J gene TRBJ1-2, with TRBD1 matching 8 bases. With the read ending 3 residues before the CDR3 end, the germline J gene is used to fill in that end. CDR1 and CDR2 (germline): DFQATT, SNEGSKA (reference sequence). This CDR3 region has 13 residues. The V segment lost 0 bases and the J segment 7 bases; nucleotides outside the gene matches: 4.

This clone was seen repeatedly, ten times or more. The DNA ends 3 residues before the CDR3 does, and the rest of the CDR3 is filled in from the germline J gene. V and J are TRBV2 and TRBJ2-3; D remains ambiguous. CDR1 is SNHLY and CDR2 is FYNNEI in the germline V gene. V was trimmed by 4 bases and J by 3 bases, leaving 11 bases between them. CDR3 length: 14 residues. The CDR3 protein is CASSVVRRTDTQYF. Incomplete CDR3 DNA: TGTGCCAGCAGTGTGGTCAGGAGAACAGATACG.

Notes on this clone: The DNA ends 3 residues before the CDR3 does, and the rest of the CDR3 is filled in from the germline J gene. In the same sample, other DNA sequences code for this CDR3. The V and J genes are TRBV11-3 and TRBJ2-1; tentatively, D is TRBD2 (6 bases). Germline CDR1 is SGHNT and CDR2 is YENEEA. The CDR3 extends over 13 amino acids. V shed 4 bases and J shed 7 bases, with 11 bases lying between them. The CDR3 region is CASSSTSGNEQFF. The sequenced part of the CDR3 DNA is TGTGCCAGCAGCTCGACTAGTGGGAATGAG. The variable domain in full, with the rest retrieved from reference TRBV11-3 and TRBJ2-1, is EAGVVQSPRYKIIEKKQPVAFWCNPISGHNTLYWYLQNLGQGPELLIRYENEEAVDDSQLPKDRFSAERLKGVDSTLKIQPAELGDSAVYLCASSSTSGNEQFFGPGTRLTVL.

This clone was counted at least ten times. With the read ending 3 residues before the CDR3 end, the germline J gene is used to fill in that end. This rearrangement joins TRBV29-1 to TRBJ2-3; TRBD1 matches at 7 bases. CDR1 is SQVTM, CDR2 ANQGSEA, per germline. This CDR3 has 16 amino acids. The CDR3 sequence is CSVEDMGQSGGETQYF. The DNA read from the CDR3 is TGCAGCGTTGAAGATATGGGACAGTCGGGCGGAGAGACG.

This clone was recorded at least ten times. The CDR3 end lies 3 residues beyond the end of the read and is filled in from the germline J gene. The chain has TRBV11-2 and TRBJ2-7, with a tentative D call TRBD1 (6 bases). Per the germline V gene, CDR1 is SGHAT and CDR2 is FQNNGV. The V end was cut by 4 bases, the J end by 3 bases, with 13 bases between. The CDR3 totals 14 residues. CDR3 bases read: TGTGCCAGCAGCTCCGCCGGGACACACTACGAG. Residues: CASSSAGTHYE. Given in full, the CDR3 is CASSSAGTHYEQYF.

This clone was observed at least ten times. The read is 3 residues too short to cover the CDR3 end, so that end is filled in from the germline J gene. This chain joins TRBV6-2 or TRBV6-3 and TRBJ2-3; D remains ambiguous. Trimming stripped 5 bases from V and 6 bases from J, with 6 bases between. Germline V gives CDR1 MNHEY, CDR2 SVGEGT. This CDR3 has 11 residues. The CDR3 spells CASSLSDTQYF. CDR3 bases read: TGTGCCAGCAGTCTCTCGGATACG.

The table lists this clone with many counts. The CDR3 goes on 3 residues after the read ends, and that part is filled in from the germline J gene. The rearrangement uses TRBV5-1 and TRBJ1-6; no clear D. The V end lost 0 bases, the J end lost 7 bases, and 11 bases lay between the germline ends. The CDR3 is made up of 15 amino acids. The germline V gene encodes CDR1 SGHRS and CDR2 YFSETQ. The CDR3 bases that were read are TGCGCCAGCAGCTTGGAAATCCTCGGGAATTCACCC. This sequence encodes CASSLEILGNSP. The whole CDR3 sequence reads CASSLEILGNSPLHF.

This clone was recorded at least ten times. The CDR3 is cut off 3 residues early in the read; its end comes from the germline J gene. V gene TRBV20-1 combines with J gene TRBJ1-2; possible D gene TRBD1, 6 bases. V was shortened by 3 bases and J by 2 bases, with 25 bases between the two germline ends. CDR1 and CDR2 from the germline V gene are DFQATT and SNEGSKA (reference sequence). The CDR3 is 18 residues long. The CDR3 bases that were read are TGCAGTGCTAGGGATCATGGGGGACAAACAATTAGAAACTATGGC. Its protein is CSARDHGGQTIRNYG. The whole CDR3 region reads CSARDHGGQTIRNYGYTF.

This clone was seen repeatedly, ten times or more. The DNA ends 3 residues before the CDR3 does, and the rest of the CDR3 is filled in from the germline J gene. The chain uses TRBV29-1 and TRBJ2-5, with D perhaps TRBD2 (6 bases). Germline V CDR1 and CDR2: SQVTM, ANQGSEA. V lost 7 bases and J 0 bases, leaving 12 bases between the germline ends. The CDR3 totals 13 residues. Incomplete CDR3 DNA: TGCAGCGGTTATAGCGGAAACCAAGAGACC. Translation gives CSGYSGNQET. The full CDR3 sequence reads CSGYSGNQETQYF. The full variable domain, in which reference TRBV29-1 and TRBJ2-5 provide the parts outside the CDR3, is SAVISQKPSRDICQRGTSLTIQCQVDSQVTMMFWYRQQPGQSLTLIATANQGSEATYESGFVIDKFPISRPNLTFSTLTVSNMSPEDSSIYLCSGYSGNQETQYFGPGTRLLVL.

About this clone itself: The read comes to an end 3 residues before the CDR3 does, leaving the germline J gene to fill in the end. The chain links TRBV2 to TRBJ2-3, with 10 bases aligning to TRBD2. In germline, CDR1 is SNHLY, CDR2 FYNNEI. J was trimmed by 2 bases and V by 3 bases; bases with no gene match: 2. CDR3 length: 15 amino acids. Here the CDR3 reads CASSEGLATTDTQYF. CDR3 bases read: TGTGCCAGCAGTGAGGGACTAGCGACCACAGATACG.

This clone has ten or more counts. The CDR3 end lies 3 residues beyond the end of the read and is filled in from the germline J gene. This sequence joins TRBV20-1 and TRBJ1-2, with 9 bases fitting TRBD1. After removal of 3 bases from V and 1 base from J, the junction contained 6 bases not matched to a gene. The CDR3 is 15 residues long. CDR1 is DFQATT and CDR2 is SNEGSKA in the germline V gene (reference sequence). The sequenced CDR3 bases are TGCAGTGCTAGCACCACAGGGGGCGTTAACTATGGC. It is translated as CSASTTGGVNYG. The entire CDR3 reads CSASTTGGVNYGYTF.

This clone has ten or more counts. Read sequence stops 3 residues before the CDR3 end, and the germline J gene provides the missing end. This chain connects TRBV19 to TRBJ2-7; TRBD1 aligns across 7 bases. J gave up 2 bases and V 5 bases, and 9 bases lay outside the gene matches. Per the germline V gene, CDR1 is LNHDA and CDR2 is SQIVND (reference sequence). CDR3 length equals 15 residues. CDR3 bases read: TGTGCCAGTAGTTGGGACAGCCACTCCACCTACGAG. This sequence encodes CASSWDSHSTYE. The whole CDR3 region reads CASSWDSHSTYEQYF. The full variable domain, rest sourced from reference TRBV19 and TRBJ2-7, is DGGITQSPKYLFRKEGQNVTLSCEQNLNHDAMYWYRQDPGQGLRLIYYSQIVNDFQKGDIAEGYSVSREKKESFPLTVTSAQKNPTAFYLCASSWDSHSTYEQYFGPGTRLTVT.

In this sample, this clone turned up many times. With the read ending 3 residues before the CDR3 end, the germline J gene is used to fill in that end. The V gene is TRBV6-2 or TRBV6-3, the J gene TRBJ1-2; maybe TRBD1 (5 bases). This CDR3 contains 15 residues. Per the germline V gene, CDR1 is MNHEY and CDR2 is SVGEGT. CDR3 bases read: TGTGCCAGCAGTTACGTTCCAGGGAACCTAGGGGGC. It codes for CASSYVPGNLGG. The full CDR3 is CASSYVPGNLGGYTF.

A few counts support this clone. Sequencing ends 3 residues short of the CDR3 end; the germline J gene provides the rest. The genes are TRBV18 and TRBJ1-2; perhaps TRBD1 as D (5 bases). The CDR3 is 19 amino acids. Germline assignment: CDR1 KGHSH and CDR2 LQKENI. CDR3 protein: CASSPKGELAGAFPYDYTF. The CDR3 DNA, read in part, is TGTGCCAGCTCACCAAAAGGGGAACTAGCGGGAGCCTTCCCCTACGAC.

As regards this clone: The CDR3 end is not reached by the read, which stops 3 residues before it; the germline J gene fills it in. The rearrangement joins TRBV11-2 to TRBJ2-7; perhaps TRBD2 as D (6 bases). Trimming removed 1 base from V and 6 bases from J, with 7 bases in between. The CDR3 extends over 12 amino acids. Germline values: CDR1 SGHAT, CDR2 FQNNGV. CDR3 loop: CASSLGDSEQYF. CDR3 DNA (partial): TGTGCCAGCAGCTTAGGGGACTCCGAG. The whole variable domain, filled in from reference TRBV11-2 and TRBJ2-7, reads EAGVAQSPRYKIIEKRQSVAFWCNPISGHATLYWYQQILGQGPKLLIQFQNNGVVDDSQLPKDRFSAERLKGVDSTLKIQPAKLEDSAVYLCASSLGDSEQYFGPGTRLTVT.